This T cell receptor beta chain was obtained from a study of blood T cell repertoires in COVID-19 (dated by TCRdb to 2020 to 2021). About the full investigation: The collaborator samples originated in the United States, Italy and Spain and spanned the acute and convalescent phases of COVID-19. A freely available public database, intended as a resource for researchers studying the immune response to SARS-CoV-2, is where the repertoires were released. Deeply sampled blood TCRbeta repertoires from subjects exposed to, actively infected with, or recovered from COVID-19 were included in the dataset. HLA class I and class II types, where available, came from metadata supplied by the sample provider rather than from assay-based typing. Samples came from the ongoing ImmuneRACE study (first 160 participants) plus 1,254 subjects from 6 global collaborators. The sample metadata nearly always contained a de-identified subject ID, COVID-19 status, age in years and sex. The prospective study material was composed of cDNA or gDNA derived from T cells, B-cell-depleted T cells, or PBMCs. The paper as a whole reports these results and caveats: The quantity of clinical and demographic metadata differed by source and by participant and was supplied without curation.

The CDR3, cysteine through phenylalanine, is 13 amino acids long. Kept here is only the CDR3 DNA, which spans 39 bases and is read in frame from base 1. V loses 4 bases of germline sequence and J loses 6 bases, and the interval between the two ends is 12 bases. The CDR1 and CDR2 encoded by the germline V gene are ENHRY and SYGVKD. The collaborating institutions used their own protocols to collect whole blood in K2EDTA tubes. For TCRbeta analysis, collaborators shipped samples in one of three forms: frozen whole blood, isolated PBMCs, or DNA extracted from either of those sample types. About this clone itself: Its cognate antigen has yet to be identified. Base qualities were left out, and no much larger clone turns up one base away.

TCRbeta CDR3 regions were amplified from genomic DNA using the immunoSEQ Assay, a bias-controlled multiplex PCR. The published analysis was carried out like this. Within the assay, amplification of reference gene primers was used to estimate how many nucleated cells each sample contained. To quantify the absolute abundance of each unique TCRbeta CDR3 rearrangement, sequence reads were collapsed and filtered. For each sample, productive Simpson clonality was calculated by taking the square root of Simpson's diversity index across productive rearrangements. TCRdb took over this immuneACCESS table, retaining in-frame rearrangements with V and J assigned. Such tables are incomplete; in checked studies, under half of the missing clones stem from an unresolved V gene, and the remainder is unexplained. That table is the source of V, J and clone size, and D and trimming were worked out from the DNA. The table for this sample lists around 250,000 clones; roughly 85% of them were counted only once. The biggest ten clones account for roughly 4.6% of the sample.

The rearranged segments are TRBV10-3 and TRBJ1-2, with the D segment identity uncertain. What was sequenced was peripheral blood. This clonotype was sampled from a man in his forties or fifties with active or convalescent COVID-19. CDR3 region: CAISVTRSDGYTF. The nucleotide sequence is given as TGTGCCATCAGTGTGACGAGGTCCGATGGCTACACCTTC.